Listed below are T cell receptor beta chains from one sample, sequenced in a study of cytomegalovirus exposure and HLA in healthy donors. The assay was immunoSEQ multiplex PCR, and TCRdb's table has in-frame clones only and misses some. The sample lists about 200,000 clones, 65% to 85% occurring once. Sequences were obtained from PBMCs. These receptors were collected from a woman aged 25-40 years in good health and CMV-seronegative. Each CDR3 is given with its conserved first and last residue. D genes are given only for firm matches. The size field is filled for only some rows; it gives once, few, many or a size class.

>TRBV28|.|.|TRBJ2-7
TGTGCCAGCAGTTCGCCAGGGGCCGTGTCCTACGAGCAGTACTTC
CASSSPGAVSYEQYF
>TRBV7-8|once|TRBD2|TRBJ2-2
TGTGCCAGCAGCCCAAGACTAGCGGGGGCGATATCGTACACCGGGGAGCTGTTTTTT
CASSPRLAGAISYTGELFF
>TRBV6-1|.|TRBD1|TRBJ2-7
TGTGCCAGCAGTTCCGGGACAGGGGGCTCCTACGAGCAGTACTTC
CASSSGTGGSYEQYF
>TRBV7-9|.|.|TRBJ2-7
TGTGCCAGCAGCTTAATAAGGGGGGAGCAGTACTTC
CASSLIRGEQYF
>TRBV27|few|.|TRBJ1-5
TGTGCCAGCAAATCAGACAGTTATAGCAATCAGCCCCAGCATTTT
CASKSDSYSNQPQHF
>TRBV18|.|TRBD1|TRBJ1-3
TGTGCCAGCTCTTCGACAGGGGAGGTGCACACCATATATTTT
CASSSTGEVHTIYF
>TRBV6-1|few|.|TRBJ2-7
TGTGCCAGCAGTGAATCTTTCGTAGAAAGAGAGGAGCAGTACTTC
CASSESFVEREEQYF
>TRBV5-1|.|.|TRBJ1-1
TGCGCCAGCACAGGGTATGGGGACACTGAAGCTTTCTTT
CASTGYGDTEAFF
>TRBV5-1|.|.|TRBJ2-7
TGCGCCAGCAGCTTGGGGGGGGGCAGAATCTACGAGCAGTACTTC
CASSLGGGRIYEQYF
>TRBV15|few|TRBD2|TRBJ2-7
TGTGCCACCAGCAGAGGTTCGACTAGCGGGGTCCTCGAGCAGTACTTC
CATSRGSTSGVLEQYF
>TRBV7-2|few|TRBD2|TRBJ2-7
TGTGCCAGCAGCCCTCAACCAGCGGGAGGGTTCTACGAGCAGTACTTC
CASSPQPAGGFYEQYF
>TRBV7-2|.|.|TRBJ2-5
TGTGCCAGCAGCCCCCAGCGGGCGACCCAAGAGACCCAGTACTTC
CASSPQRATQETQYF
>TRBV7-9|.|.|TRBJ1-4
TGTTCCAGCAGCTTAATTGCAGGGAATGAAAAACTGTTTTTT
CSSSLIAGNEKLFF
>TRBV18|.|TRBD1|TRBJ1-5
TGTGCCAGCTCGGGACAGGGGGCTAGCAATCAGCCCCAGCATTTT
CASSGQGASNQPQHF
>TRBV19|.|.|TRBJ1-1
TGTGCCAGTAGTATATTGACACTGAACACTGAAGCTTTCTTT
CASSILTLNTEAFF
>TRBV6-1|.|.|TRBJ1-3
TGTGCCAGCAGTGCGCAGGGAGGGGGAAACACCATATATTTT
CASSAQGGGNTIYF
>TRBV6-4|.|.|TRBJ2-2
TGTGCCAGCAGTACAGAAGCGGGCACCGGGGAGCTGTTTTTT
CASSTEAGTGELFF
>TRBV11-2|.|.|TRBJ2-1
TGTGCCAGCAGTTCTACTCCATCCTACAATGAGCAGTTCTTC
CASSSTPSYNEQFF
>TRBV9|.|TRBD2|TRBJ2-5
TGTGCCAGCAGCGTAAGCGGGGGGGAGTCTGAGACCCAGTACTTC
CASSVSGGESETQYF
>TRBV27|.|TRBD2|TRBJ2-7
TGTGCCAGCAGTTTAATCTCAGCGGGAGGATTTTACGAGCAGTACTTC
CASSLISAGGFYEQYF
>TRBV28|.|.|TRBJ1-4
TGTGCCAGCAGTTTAACCGGGGGCGCGGGGGATGAAGAAAAACTGTTTTTT
CASSLTGGAGDEEKLFF
>TRBV5-4|.|.|TRBJ2-7
TGTGCCAGCAGCTTGCAGGGGCTTTACGAGCAGTACTTC
CASSLQGLYEQYF
>TRBV6-5|.|.|TRBJ1-2
TGTGCCAGCAGCGACAGTAACTATGGCTACACCTTC
CASSDSNYGYTF
>TRBV7-3|.|.|TRBJ2-1
TGTGCCAGCAGCCCAGGGTGTGAGCAGTTCTTC
CASSPGCEQFF
>TRBV5-1|.|.|TRBJ1-6
TGCGCCAGCAGCTTGAGCGCTAGGGGTGGTTCACCCCTCCACTTT
CASSLSARGGSPLHF
>TRBV6-6|.|.|TRBJ2-2
TGTGCCAGCAGTTACACGACAGACCCCACCGGGGAGCTGTTTTTT
CASSYTTDPTGELFF